These T cell receptor beta chains were read from a single sample in a study of blood T cell repertoires in COVID-19. Libraries were prepared by immunoSEQ multiplex PCR; TCRdb keeps only in-frame clonotypes and omits some of them. The sample has some 240,000 clones, over 60% seen once. Sequencing used peripheral blood. The receptors were gathered from a woman in her seventies with acute or convalescent COVID-19. Each CDR3 is given with its conserved first and last residue. A D gene is named only where the DNA matches it firmly.

D: .
V: TRBV3-1/TRBV3-2
J: TRBJ1-4
CDR3: CASSQDPRGNEKLFF

D: .
V: TRBV10-3
J: TRBJ2-7
CDR3: CAISGPGGRASYEQYF

D: .
V: TRBV2
J: TRBJ2-1
CDR3: CASCRGARQNEQFF

D: .
V: TRBV6-5
J: TRBJ2-5
CDR3: CASTPQLETQYF

D: TRBD1
V: TRBV18
J: TRBJ2-1
CDR3: CASSPPGQATSNEQFF

D: .
V: TRBV10-1
J: TRBJ2-5
CDR3: CASSPRRGSETQYF

D: TRBD2
V: TRBV4-1
J: TRBJ2-5
CDR3: CASSQSTSGGMIETQYF

D: TRBD2
V: TRBV4-3
J: TRBJ2-1
CDR3: CASSQGVGSGGAEFF

D: .
V: TRBV25-1
J: TRBJ2-4
CDR3: CASGGSDLAKNIQYF

D: .
V: TRBV10-3
J: TRBJ2-5
CDR3: CAISEIESLGTQYF

D: TRBD1
V: TRBV7-2
J: TRBJ2-5
CDR3: CASSSAGTGARETQYF

D: .
V: TRBV6-5
J: TRBJ1-6
CDR3: CASRAGLSSPLHF

D: .
V: TRBV4-3
J: TRBJ2-2
CDR3: CASSQVGSGAGELFF

D: .
V: TRBV3-1/TRBV3-2
J: TRBJ2-5
CDR3: CASSQGHSGEETQYF

D: .
V: TRBV4-2
J: TRBJ2-2
CDR3: CASSQVPGSTGELFF

D: TRBD1
V: TRBV9
J: TRBJ2-3
CDR3: CASSPPGQGDADTQYF

D: .
V: TRBV9
J: TRBJ2-3
CDR3: CASSATRRSDTQYF

D: .
V: TRBV10-3
J: TRBJ1-1
CDR3: CAVGTGDTEAFF

D: .
V: TRBV30
J: TRBJ1-2
CDR3: CAAFSGANYGYTF

D: .
V: TRBV12-3/TRBV12-4
J: TRBJ1-1
CDR3: CASSIDSNTEAFF

D: .
V: TRBV7-2
J: TRBJ2-5
CDR3: CASSPRVGGYETQYF

D: .
V: TRBV4-3
J: TRBJ2-3
CDR3: CASSQDPGFTDTQYF

D: TRBD2
V: TRBV4-1
J: TRBJ2-1
CDR3: CASSQDPGGGAYNEQFF

D: .
V: TRBV14
J: TRBJ1-6
CDR3: CASSLGTFTSPLHF

D: TRBD1
V: TRBV19
J: TRBJ2-2
CDR3: CATKAQGARTGELFF

D: .
V: TRBV5-1
J: TRBJ1-2
CDR3: CASSLGAGRERGYTF

D: TRBD2
V: TRBV3-1/TRBV3-2
J: TRBJ2-3
CDR3: CASSQGRSGATDTQYF

D: .
V: TRBV14
J: TRBJ2-2
CDR3: CASSSKRMGELFF

D: TRBD1
V: TRBV11-2
J: TRBJ2-7
CDR3: CASSFGQGLNEQYF

D: .
V: TRBV6-5
J: TRBJ1-2
CDR3: CASSLRQFFYGYTF

D: TRBD2
V: TRBV7-9
J: TRBJ2-3
CDR3: CASSSLAGGDTQYF

D: .
V: TRBV4-1
J: TRBJ2-3
CDR3: CASSQGATFTDTQYF

D: TRBD2
V: TRBV5-1
J: TRBJ2-5
CDR3: CASSLRPSGGSGETQYF

D: .
V: TRBV11-3
J: TRBJ1-4
CDR3: CASSLGSEGASTNEKLFF

D: .
V: TRBV6-1
J: TRBJ1-1
CDR3: CASSEPGTSYGEAFF

D: .
V: TRBV24-1
J: TRBJ2-7
CDR3: CATSENRRSYEQYF

D: TRBD1
V: TRBV10-3
J: TRBJ2-5
CDR3: CATGTDQETQYF

D: TRBD2
V: TRBV4-3
J: TRBJ2-3
CDR3: CASSRGVGTDTQYF

D: TRBD2
V: TRBV20-1
J: TRBJ2-5
CDR3: CSAGGRETQYF

D: .
V: TRBV11-2
J: TRBJ2-2
CDR3: CASSLDAGNTGELFF

D: TRBD1
V: TRBV7-2
J: TRBJ2-4
CDR3: CASSLAGQGQYF

D: TRBD1
V: TRBV10-3
J: TRBJ1-2
CDR3: CAISERGQDGYTF

D: .
V: TRBV18
J: TRBJ2-3
CDR3: CASSPGRTLITDTQYF

D: TRBD1
V: TRBV2
J: TRBJ1-4
CDR3: CASRGDRSTNEKLFF

D: .
V: TRBV6-5
J: TRBJ2-6
CDR3: CASSFGQSSGANVLTF

D: .
V: TRBV9
J: TRBJ1-3
CDR3: CASSVGQGRGNTIYF

D: TRBD1
V: TRBV3-1/TRBV3-2
J: TRBJ1-3
CDR3: CASSTTGVGNTIYF

D: .
V: TRBV5-1
J: TRBJ2-2
CDR3: CASSLGRVGELFF

D: TRBD2
V: TRBV2
J: TRBJ2-3
CDR3: CASMLAGGADTQYF

D: .
V: TRBV5-8
J: TRBJ2-7
CDR3: CASSFNHRAVYEQYF

D: TRBD2
V: TRBV4-3
J: TRBJ2-7
CDR3: CASSQDPSGGPAYEQYF

D: .
V: TRBV6-5
J: TRBJ1-2
CDR3: CASAITGYGYTF

D: TRBD1
V: TRBV5-1
J: TRBJ1-6
CDR3: CASSGGQGTTSPLHF

D: TRBD2
V: TRBV10-2
J: TRBJ2-5
CDR3: CASSFGGGYQETQYF

D: TRBD1
V: TRBV14
J: TRBJ2-5
CDR3: CASSHHPTGEETQYF

D: TRBD1
V: TRBV10-3
J: TRBJ1-5
CDR3: CAGGTGTNQPQHF

D: .
V: TRBV5-6
J: TRBJ1-1
CDR3: CASSLTGTEAFF

D: .
V: TRBV6-5
J: TRBJ1-2
CDR3: CASRKGDYGYTF